This T cell receptor (beta chain) is drawn from a study of T cells expressing NK-cell markers. Across the study: Just one sequenced donor of eight was HCMV-seronegative, while seven were seropositive.

With UMIs, 5'RACE template switching was used to make TCR beta cDNA. TCRdb processed the 5' RACE reads again and assigns one entry to each CDR3 protein, with no DNA. Its table records about 440,000 distinct CDR3 sequences. The CDR3 is 14 amino acids. CDR1 is MNHEY and CDR2 is SVGAGI in the germline V gene. This TCR was recovered from a woman between 18 and 70 years old in good health. The sample comprised blood T cells: a sorted CD56 or NKG2C T cell subset, CD4+ or CD8+ T cells, or bulk PBMC T cells (not recorded which). The chain employs TRBV6-5 and TRBJ1-2; TCRdb indicates TRBD1, and absent DNA this call remains unverified. The CDR3 reads CASSSPDRRGGYTF.